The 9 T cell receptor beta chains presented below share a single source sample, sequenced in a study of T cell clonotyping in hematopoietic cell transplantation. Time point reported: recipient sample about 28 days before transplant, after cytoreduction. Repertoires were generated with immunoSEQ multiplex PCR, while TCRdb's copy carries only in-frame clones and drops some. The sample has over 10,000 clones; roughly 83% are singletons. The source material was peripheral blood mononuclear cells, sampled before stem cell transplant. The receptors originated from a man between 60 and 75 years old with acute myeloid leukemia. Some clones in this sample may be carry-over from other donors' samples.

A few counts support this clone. The CDR3 coding sequence is TGTGCCAGCCGATTGGCGGTTGCGGGCACTGAAGCTTTCTTT. Amino acids: CASRLAVAGTEAFF. The chain has TRBV7-2 and TRBJ1-1; D is uncertain. With 8 bases removed from V and 4 bases from J, the gap between germline ends came to 17 bases. This CDR3 has 14 residues. Germline lookup yields CDR1 SGHTA and CDR2 FQGNSA.

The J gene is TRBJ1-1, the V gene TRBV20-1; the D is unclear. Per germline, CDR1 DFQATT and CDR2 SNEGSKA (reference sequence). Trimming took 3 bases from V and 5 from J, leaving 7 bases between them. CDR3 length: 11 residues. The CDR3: CSASYKTEAFF. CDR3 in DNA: TGCAGTGCTAGCTACAAGACTGAAGCTTTCTTT.

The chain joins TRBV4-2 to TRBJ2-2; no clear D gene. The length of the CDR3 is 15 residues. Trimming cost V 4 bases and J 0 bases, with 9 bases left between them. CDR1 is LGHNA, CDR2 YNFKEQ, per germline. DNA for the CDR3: TGTGCCAGCAGCCGGGAAGCACCGAACACCGGGGAGCTGTTTTTT. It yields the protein CASSREAPNTGELFF.

CDR3 in amino acids: CASSTGTSDGTDTQYF. The CDR3 DNA reads TGTGCCAGCAGCACCGGGACTAGCGACGGCACAGATACGCAGTATTTT. J is TRBJ2-3 and V is TRBV9; 10 nucleotides line up with TRBD2. The junction had 6 bases not matched to a gene; V was cut back by 4 bases and J by 1 base. This CDR3 has 16 amino acids. The germline gives CDR1 SGDLS, CDR2 YYNGEE.

DNA of the CDR3: TGTGCCAGTAGTATTTTGGCAGGGGCGCACAATGAGCAGTTCTTC. Protein product: CASSILAGAHNEQFF. The chain has TRBV19 and TRBJ2-1, with TRBD1 as a possible D gene (6 bases). Trimming removed 3 bases at V and 5 bases at J, with 14 bases between. Germline V gives CDR1 LNHDA, CDR2 SQIVND (reference sequence). This CDR3 region has 15 residues. Full variable domain (outside the CDR3, taken from reference TRBV19 and TRBJ2-1): DGGITQSPKYLFRKEGQNVTLSCEQNLNHDAMYWYRQDPGQGLRLIYYSQIVNDFQKGDIAEGYSVSREKKESFPLTVTSAQKNPTAFYLCASSILAGAHNEQFFGPGTRLTVL.

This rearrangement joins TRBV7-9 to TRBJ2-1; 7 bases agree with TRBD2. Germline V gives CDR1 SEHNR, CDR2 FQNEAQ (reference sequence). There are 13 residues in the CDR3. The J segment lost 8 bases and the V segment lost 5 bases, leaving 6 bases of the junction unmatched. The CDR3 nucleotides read TGTGCCAGCAGCGTCGGGGGGAGGGATGAGCAGTTCTTC. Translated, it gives CASSVGGRDEQFF.

This chain's CDR3 is CASKTTPGQLETQYF. CDR3 DNA sequence: TGTGCCAGCAAAACTACTCCGGGACAACTAGAGACCCAGTACTTC. The chain has TRBV7-9 and TRBJ2-5; tentative D call: TRBD1 (6 bases). Per the germline V gene, CDR1 is SEHNR and CDR2 is FQNEAQ (reference sequence). The CDR3 is 15 amino acids. The V and J ends lost 7 bases and 4 bases respectively, with 19 bases between them. Full variable domain (missing parts from reference TRBV7-9 and TRBJ2-5): DTGVSQNPRHKITKRGQNVTFRCDPISEHNRLYWYRQTLGQGPEFLTYFQNEAQLEKSRLLSDRFSAERPKGSFSTLEIQRTEQGDSAMYLCASKTTPGQLETQYFGPGTRLLVL.

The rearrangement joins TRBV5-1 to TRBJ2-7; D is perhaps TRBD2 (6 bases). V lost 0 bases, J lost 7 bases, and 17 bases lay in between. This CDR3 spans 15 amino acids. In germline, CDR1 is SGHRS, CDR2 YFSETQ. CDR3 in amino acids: CASSLAGAGRREQYF. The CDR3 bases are TGCGCCAGCAGCTTGGCCGGGGCGGGGCGTCGGGAGCAGTACTTC. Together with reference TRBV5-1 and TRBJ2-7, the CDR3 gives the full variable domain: KAGVTQTPRYLIKTRGQQVTLSCSPISGHRSVSWYQQTPGQGLQFLFEYFSETQRNKGNFPGRFSGRQFSNSRSEMNVSTLELGDSALYLCASSLAGAGRREQYFGPGTRLTVT.

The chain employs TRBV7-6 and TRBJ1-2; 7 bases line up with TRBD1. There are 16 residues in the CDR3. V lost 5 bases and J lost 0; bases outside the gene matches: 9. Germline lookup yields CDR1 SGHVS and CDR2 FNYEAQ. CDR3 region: CASSRDSISPNYGYTF. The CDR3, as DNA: TGTGCCAGCAGCCGGGACAGCATATCCCCTAACTATGGCTACACCTTC.